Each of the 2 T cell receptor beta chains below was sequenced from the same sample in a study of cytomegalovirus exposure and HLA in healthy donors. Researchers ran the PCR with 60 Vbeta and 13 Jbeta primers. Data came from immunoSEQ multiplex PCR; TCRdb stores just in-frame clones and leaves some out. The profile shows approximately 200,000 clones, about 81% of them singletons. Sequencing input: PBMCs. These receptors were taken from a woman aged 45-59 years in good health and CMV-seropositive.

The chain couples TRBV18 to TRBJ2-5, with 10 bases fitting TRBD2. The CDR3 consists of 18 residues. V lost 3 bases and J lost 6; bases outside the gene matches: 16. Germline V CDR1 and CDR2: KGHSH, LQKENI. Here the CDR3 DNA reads TGTGCCAGCTCACCGCCGGCTAGCGGGGGCGGCAGTCGGCAGACCCAGTACTTC. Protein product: CASSPPASGGGSRQTQYF.

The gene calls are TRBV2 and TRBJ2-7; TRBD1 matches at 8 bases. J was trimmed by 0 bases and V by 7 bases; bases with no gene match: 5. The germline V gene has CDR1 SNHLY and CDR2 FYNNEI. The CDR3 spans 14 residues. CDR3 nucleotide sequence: TGTGCCAGCAAAGGACAGGGACGCTCCTACGAGCAGTACTTC. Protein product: CASKGQGRSYEQYF.